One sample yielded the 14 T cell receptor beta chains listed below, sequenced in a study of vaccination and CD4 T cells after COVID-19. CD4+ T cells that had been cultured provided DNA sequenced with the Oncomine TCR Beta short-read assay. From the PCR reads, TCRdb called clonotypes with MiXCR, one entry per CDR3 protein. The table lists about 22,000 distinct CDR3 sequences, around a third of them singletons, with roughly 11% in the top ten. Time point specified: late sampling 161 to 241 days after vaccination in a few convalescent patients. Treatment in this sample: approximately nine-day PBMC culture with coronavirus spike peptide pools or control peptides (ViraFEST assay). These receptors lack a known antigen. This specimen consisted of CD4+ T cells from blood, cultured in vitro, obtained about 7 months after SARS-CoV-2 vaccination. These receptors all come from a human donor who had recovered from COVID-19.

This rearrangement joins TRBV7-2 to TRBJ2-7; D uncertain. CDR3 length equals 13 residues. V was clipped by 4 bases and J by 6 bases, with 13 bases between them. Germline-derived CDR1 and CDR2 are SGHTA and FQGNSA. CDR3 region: CASSSRRASEQYF. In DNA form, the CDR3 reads TGTGCCAGCAGCTCCCGGAGAGCCTCCGAGCAGTACTTC. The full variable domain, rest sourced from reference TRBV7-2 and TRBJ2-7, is GAGVSQSPSNKVTEKGKDVELRCDPISGHTALYWYRQSLGQGLEFLIYFQGNSAPDKSGLPSDRFSAERTGGSVSTLTIQRTQQEDSAVYLCASSSRRASEQYFGPGTRLTVT.

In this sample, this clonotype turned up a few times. CDR3 DNA: TGCAGTGCCACCGGCACAACACAAGAGACCCAGTACTTC. This gives the protein CSATGTTQETQYF. The genes are TRBV20-1 and TRBJ2-5; D is unclear. CDR1 and CDR2 (germline): DFQATT, SNEGSKA (reference sequence). The CDR3 has 13 residues. With 6 bases removed from V and 2 bases from J, the gap between germline ends came to 13 bases.

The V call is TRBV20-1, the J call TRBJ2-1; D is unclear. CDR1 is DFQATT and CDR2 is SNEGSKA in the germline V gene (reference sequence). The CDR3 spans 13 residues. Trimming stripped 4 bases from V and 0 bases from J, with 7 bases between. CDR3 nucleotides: TGCAGTGCTATTCTCAGCTCCTACAATGAGCAGTTCTTC. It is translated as CSAILSSYNEQFF.

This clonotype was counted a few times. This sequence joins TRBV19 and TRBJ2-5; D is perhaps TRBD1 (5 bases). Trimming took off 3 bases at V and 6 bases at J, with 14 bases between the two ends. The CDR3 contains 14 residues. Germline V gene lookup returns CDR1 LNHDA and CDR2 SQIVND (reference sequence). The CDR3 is CASSIDSSRQTQYF. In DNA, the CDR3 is TGTGCCAGTAGTATTGACAGCAGCCGACAGACCCAGTACTTC.

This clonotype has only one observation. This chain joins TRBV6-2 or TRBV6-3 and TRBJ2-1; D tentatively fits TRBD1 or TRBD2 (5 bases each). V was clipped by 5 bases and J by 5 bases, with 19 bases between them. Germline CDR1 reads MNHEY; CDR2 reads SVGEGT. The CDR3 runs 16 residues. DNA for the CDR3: TGTGCCAGCAGTCACATTGACACCCCGGGGCACAATGAGCAGTTCTTC. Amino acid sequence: CASSHIDTPGHNEQFF.

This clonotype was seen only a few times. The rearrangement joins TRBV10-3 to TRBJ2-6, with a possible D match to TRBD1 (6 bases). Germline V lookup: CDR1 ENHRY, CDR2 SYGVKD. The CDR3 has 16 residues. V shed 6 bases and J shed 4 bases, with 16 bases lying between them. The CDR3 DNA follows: TGTGCCATCAGGAAATCCCAGGGGCTGGGGGCCAACGTCCTGACTTTC. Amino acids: CAIRKSQGLGANVLTF.

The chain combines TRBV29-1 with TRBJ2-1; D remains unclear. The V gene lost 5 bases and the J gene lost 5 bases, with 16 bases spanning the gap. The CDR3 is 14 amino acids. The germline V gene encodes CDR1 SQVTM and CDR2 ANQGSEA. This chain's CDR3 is CSVRAYPDNNEQFF. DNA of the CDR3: TGCAGCGTTCGGGCCTACCCAGATAACAATGAGCAGTTCTTC.

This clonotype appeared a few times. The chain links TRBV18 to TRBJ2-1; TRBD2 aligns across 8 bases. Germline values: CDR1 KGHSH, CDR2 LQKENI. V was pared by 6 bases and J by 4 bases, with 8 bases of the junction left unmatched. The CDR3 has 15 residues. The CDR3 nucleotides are TGTGCCAGCTCTGCGGACGGGGGGGGATACAATGAGCAGTTCTTC. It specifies CASSADGGGYNEQFF.

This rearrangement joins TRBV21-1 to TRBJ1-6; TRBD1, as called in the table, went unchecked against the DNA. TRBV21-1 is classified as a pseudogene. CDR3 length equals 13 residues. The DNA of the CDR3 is TGTGCCATTTCCGGGACGGATAATTCACCCCTCCACTTT. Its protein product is CAISGTDNSPLHF.

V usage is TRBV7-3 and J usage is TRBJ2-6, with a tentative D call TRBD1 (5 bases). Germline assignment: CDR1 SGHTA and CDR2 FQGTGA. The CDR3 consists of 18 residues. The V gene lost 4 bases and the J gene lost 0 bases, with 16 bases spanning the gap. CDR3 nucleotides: TGTGCCAGCAGCTGGCAGGGTACCCCGAACTCTGGGGCCAACGTCCTGACTTTC. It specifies CASSWQGTPNSGANVLTF.

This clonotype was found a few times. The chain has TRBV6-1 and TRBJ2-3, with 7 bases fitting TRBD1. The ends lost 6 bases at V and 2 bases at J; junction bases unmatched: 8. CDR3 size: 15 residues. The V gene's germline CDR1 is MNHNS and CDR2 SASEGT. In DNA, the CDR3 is TGTGCCAGCAGCCTCAACAGGGGCCCCACAGATACGCAGTATTTT. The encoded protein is CASSLNRGPTDTQYF.

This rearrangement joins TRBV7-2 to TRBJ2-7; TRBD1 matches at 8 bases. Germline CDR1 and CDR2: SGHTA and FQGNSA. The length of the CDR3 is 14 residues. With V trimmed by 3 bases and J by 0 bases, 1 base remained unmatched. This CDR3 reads CASSFRGRSYEQYF. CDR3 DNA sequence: TGTGCCAGCAGCTTCAGGGGGCGCTCCTACGAGCAGTACTTC.

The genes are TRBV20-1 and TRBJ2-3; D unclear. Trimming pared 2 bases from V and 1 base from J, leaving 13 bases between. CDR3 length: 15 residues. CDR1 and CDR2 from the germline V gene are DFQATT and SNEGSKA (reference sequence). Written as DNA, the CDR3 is TGCAGTGCTAGATCCCACGGAGAGGGCACAGATACGCAGTATTTT. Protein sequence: CSARSHGEGTDTQYF.

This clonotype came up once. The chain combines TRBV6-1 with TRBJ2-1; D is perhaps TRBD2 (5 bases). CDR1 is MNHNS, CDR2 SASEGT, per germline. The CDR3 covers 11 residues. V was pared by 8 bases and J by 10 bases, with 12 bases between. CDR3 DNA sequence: TGTGCCAGCCGGGAAGAGTGGGAGCAGTTCTTC. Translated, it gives CASREEWEQFF.